This TCR beta chain came from a study of Graves' ophthalmopathy and Graves' hyperthyroidism. Overall study context: Pretreatment peripheral blood was obtained at initial diagnosis. The study's findings and limits: In separating ophthalmopathy from stable hyperthyroidism, a 13-signature model achieved about 90% sensitivity and around 80% specificity.

Concerning this clonotype itself: What it binds is unknown.

Germline CDR1 and CDR2: SEHNR and FQNEAQ (reference sequence). The V gene lost 2 bases and the J gene lost 7 bases, with 11 bases spanning the gap. The CDR3 consists of 14 residues. Moderately to severely active ophthalmopathy under 3 months, CAS at least 3, NOSPECS at least 4. Amplified material comprised TCR beta CDR3 regions derived from RNA transcripts. Second-round multiplex PCR followed a first-round RT-PCR using HTBI primers. TCRdb itself ran the multiplex PCR reads through MiXCR, one entry per CDR3 protein. Of about 740,000 distinct CDR3 sequences listed, around 40% are singletons. The receptor was isolated from an adult man with Graves' ophthalmopathy. The chain employs TRBV7-9 and TRBJ1-4; D might be TRBD1 (5 bases). Sequences were obtained from peripheral blood. CDR3 coding DNA: TGTGCCAGCAGCTTAATGGGGGGGTCTGAAAAACTGTTTTTT. This gives the protein CASSLMGGSEKLFF.